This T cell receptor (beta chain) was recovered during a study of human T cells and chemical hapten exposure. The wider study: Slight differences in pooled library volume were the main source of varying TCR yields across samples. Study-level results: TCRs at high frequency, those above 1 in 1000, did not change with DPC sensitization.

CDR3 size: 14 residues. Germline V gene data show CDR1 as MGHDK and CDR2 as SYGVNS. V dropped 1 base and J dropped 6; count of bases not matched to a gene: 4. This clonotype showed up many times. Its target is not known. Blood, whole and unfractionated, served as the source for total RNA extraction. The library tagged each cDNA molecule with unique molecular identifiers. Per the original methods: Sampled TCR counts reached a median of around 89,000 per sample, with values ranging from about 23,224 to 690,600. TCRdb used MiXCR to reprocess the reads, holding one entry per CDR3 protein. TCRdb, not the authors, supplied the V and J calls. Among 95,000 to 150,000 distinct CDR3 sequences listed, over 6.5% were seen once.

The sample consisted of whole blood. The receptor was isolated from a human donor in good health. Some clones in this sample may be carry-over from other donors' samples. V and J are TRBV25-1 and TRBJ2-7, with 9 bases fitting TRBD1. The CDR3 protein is CASSEWGQGSEQYF. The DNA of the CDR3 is TGTGCCAGCAGTGAATGGGGACAGGGATCCGAGCAGTACTTC.